These T cell receptor beta chains were read from a single sample in a study of CD4+ T cells in melanoma. Profiled with immunoSEQ multiplex PCR; TCRdb holds only in-frame clones, not every one. The repertoire includes about 140,000 clones, roughly 91% of them detected once, and 1.5% to 1.9% sits in the top ten. The receptors stem from a human donor with melanoma. Both conserved end residues are part of each CDR3. D genes are given only for firm matches. Clone size, where shown, is once, few, many, or a class for clones that have expanded.

-	TRBV7-8	TRBJ2-5	once	CASSLDPWETQYF	TGTGCCAGCAGCTTAGACCCGTGGGAGACCCAGTACTTC
-	TRBV2	TRBJ1-1	-	CASRARDTTWDLNTEAFF	TGTGCCAGCAGGGCCCGGGACACGACTTGGGACTTGAACACTGAAGCTTTCTTT
-	TRBV5-1	TRBJ1-6	-	CASSLDRVNSPLHF	TGCGCCAGCAGCTTGGACAGGGTTAATTCACCCCTCCACTTT
-	TRBV7-3	TRBJ1-6	-	CASSLRQGSSPLHF	TGTGCCAGCAGCTTAAGGCAGGGAAGTTCACCCCTCCACTTT
-	TRBV7-8	TRBJ1-2	-	CASSLHPNQANYGYTF	TGTGCCAGCAGCTTACACCCGAACCAAGCTAACTATGGCTACACCTTC
TRBD1	TRBV6-4	TRBJ2-3	-	CASSEIQGAQTDTQYF	TGTGCCAGCAGCGAAATTCAGGGGGCGCAGACAGATACGCAGTATTTT
-	TRBV7-2	TRBJ2-3	once	CASSPNTDTQYF	TGTGCCAGCAGCCCGAACACAGATACGCAGTATTTT
-	TRBV19	TRBJ1-2	-	CASSMDSVAGGSNYGYTF	TGTGCCAGTAGCATGGACAGCGTCGCGGGAGGCTCTAACTATGGCTACACCTTC
-	TRBV4-1	TRBJ2-5	few	CASRSQDGRGYGTQYF	TGCGCCAGCCGGAGCCAGGACGGCCGTGGATATGGGACCCAGTACTTC
-	TRBV7-6	TRBJ1-2	once	CASSLRGDGYTF	TGTGCCAGCAGCCTTAGGGGGGATGGCTACACCTTC
-	TRBV20-1	TRBJ1-3	-	CSLVRGYTIYF	TGCAGTCTCGTCCGAGGGTACACCATATATTTT
-	TRBV5-4	TRBJ2-5	-	CASSLPGVETQYF	TGTGCCAGCAGCTTGCCGGGGGTTGAGACCCAGTACTTC
TRBD2	TRBV2	TRBJ2-6	-	CASRREGLLSGANVLTF	TGTGCCAGCAGAAGGGAGGGACTGCTCTCTGGGGCCAACGTCCTGACTTTC
-	TRBV6-5	TRBJ1-2	-	CASRADGQNYGYTF	TGTGCCAGCAGAGCGGACGGACAAAACTATGGCTACACCTTC
-	TRBV6-1	TRBJ1-6	-	CASSEVFETGYSPLHF	TGTGCCAGCAGTGAAGTATTCGAGACAGGATATTCACCCCTCCACTTT
-	TRBV11-2	TRBJ1-6	-	CASSPAVGRQSNSPLHF	TGTGCCAGCAGCCCCGCCGTAGGGCGTCAGTCGAATTCACCCCTCCACTTT
-	TRBV5-1	TRBJ2-2	-	CASSLPSPGGELFF	TGCGCCAGCAGCTTACCTAGCCCGGGGGGGGAGCTGTTTTTT
-	TRBV2	TRBJ2-1	-	CASRWARENEQFF	TGTGCCAGCAGGTGGGCACGCGAGAATGAGCAGTTCTTC
-	TRBV5-4	TRBJ1-1	few	CASSLDSVFGAFF	TGTGCCAGCAGCTTGGATAGTGTCTTTGGAGCTTTCTTT
TRBD2	TRBV4-2	TRBJ2-7	-	CASSRGGAGYEQYF	TGTGCCAGCAGCCGCGGGGGGGCCGGTTACGAGCAGTACTTC
-	TRBV6-4	TRBJ2-1	-	CASTRDSANEQFF	TGTGCCAGCACCCGGGACTCAGCCAATGAGCAGTTCTTC
-	TRBV10-2	TRBJ1-3	-	CASSSSSSGNTIYF	TGCGCCAGCAGTTCCTCGAGCTCTGGAAACACCATATATTTT
-	TRBV5-4	TRBJ2-1	-	CASTRGTGSSYNEQFF	TGTGCCAGCACCAGGGGGACTGGGAGCTCCTACAATGAGCAGTTCTTC
-	TRBV4-1	TRBJ1-6	-	CASSQPGRGNSPLHF	TGCGCCAGCAGCCAACCGGGACGAGGTAATTCACCCCTCCACTTT
TRBD1	TRBV5-1	TRBJ2-3	-	CASSLAAGGDTQYF	TGCGCCAGCAGCTTGGCGGCAGGGGGAGATACGCAGTATTTT
TRBD1	TRBV7-3	TRBJ2-2	-	CASSLQGAVSTGELFF	TGTGCCAGCAGCCTACAGGGGGCAGTATCTACCGGGGAGCTGTTTTTT
-	TRBV10-2	TRBJ1-4	-	CASSESTLGKLFF	TGCGCCAGCAGTGAGTCGACTCTAGGGAAACTGTTTTTT
TRBD2	TRBV11-1	TRBJ2-5	-	CASSSSGGSLYETQYF	TGTGCCAGCAGCTCGTCGGGGGGGAGTTTGTATGAGACCCAGTACTTC